These 11 T cell receptor beta chains originate from one sample sequenced in a study of T cell changes during pregnancy in multiple sclerosis. The assay was immunoSEQ multiplex PCR, and TCRdb's table has in-frame clones only and misses some. Here the sample spans tens of thousands of clones, approximately 81% being singletons. The sequencing here drew on CD8+ T cells from peripheral blood mononuclear cells, taken before pregnancy. These receptors all stem from a female donor with multiple sclerosis, enrolled in a pregnancy study.

The CDR3 DNA follows: TGTGCCAGCACTTACAGGCGCAGCTATGGCTACACCTTC. It translates to CASTYRRSYGYTF. This rearrangement joins TRBV13 to TRBJ1-2; D is possibly TRBD1 (5 bases). The V end lost 7 bases, the J end lost 4 bases, and 13 bases lay between the germline ends. From germline, CDR1 is PRHDT and CDR2 FYEKMQ (reference sequence). The CDR3 is made up of 13 amino acids.

V is TRBV7-9 and J is TRBJ2-2; 9 bases map to TRBD1. The CDR3 length is 16 residues. The J segment lost 3 bases and the V segment lost 5 bases, leaving 7 bases of the junction unmatched. The germline V gene encodes CDR1 SEHNR and CDR2 FQNEAQ (reference sequence). For the CDR3, the DNA is TGTGCCAGCAGCACTGCCGGGGACAGGGACACCGGGGAGCTGTTTTTT. It translates to CASSTAGDRDTGELFF. Combining the CDR3 with reference TRBV7-9 and TRBJ2-2 gives the whole variable domain DTGVSQNPRHKITKRGQNVTFRCDPISEHNRLYWYRQTLGQGPEFLTYFQNEAQLEKSRLLSDRFSAERPKGSFSTLEIQRTEQGDSAMYLCASSTAGDRDTGELFFGEGSRLTVL.

J is TRBJ2-3 and V is TRBV2, with 12 positions matching TRBD2. The CDR3 runs to 17 residues. In germline, CDR1 is SNHLY, CDR2 FYNNEI. V trimming: 1 base; J trimming: 2 bases; junction bases outside the gene matches: 4. The CDR3 coding sequence is TGTGCCAGCAGTGAAGGAGGACTAGCGGGATTCACAGATACGCAGTATTTT. Encoded protein: CASSEGGLAGFTDTQYF.

The chain recombines TRBV9 with TRBJ2-7, with D perhaps TRBD2 (5 bases). This CDR3 is built from 13 residues. The germline V and J ends were trimmed by 3 bases and 1 base, with 8 bases remaining between them. Germline CDR1 and CDR2: SGDLS and YYNGEE. This CDR3 reads CASSADLSYEQYF. CDR3 DNA: TGTGCCAGCAGCGCGGACTTGTCCTACGAGCAGTACTTC. Based on the CDR3 plus reference TRBV9 and TRBJ2-7, the full variable domain is DSGVTQTPKHLITATGQRVTLRCSPRSGDLSVYWYQQSLDQGLQFLIQYYNGEERAKGNILERFSAQQFPDLHSELNLSSLELGDSALYFCASSADLSYEQYFGPGTRLTVT.

V and J are TRBV27 and TRBJ2-7; 8 nucleotides line up with TRBD2. This CDR3 has 15 residues. The germline gives CDR1 MNHEY, CDR2 SMNVEV (reference sequence). V gave up 0 bases and J gave up 7 bases; unmatched junction bases: 8. The CDR3, as DNA: TGTGCCAGCAGTTTATCGGAGGGCGGGAGGAGGGAGCAGTACTTC. Protein sequence: CASSLSEGGRREQYF.

CDR3 DNA: TGCGCCAGCAGCTTGGATTGGACAGGGGTCACCGGGGAGCTGTTTTTT. This encodes CASSLDWTGVTGELFF. This chain joins TRBV5-1 and TRBJ2-2; 9 nucleotides match TRBD1. V trimming: 0 bases; J trimming: 4 bases; junction bases outside the gene matches: 4. This CDR3 has 16 residues. Germline V gives CDR1 SGHRS, CDR2 YFSETQ. Looking up the rest from reference TRBV5-1 and TRBJ2-2 gives the full variable domain: KAGVTQTPRYLIKTRGQQVTLSCSPISGHRSVSWYQQTPGQGLQFLFEYFSETQRNKGNFPGRFSGRQFSNSRSEMNVSTLELGDSALYLCASSLDWTGVTGELFFGEGSRLTVL.

This chain links TRBV11-2 with TRBJ1-1, with TRBD1 as a possible D gene (5 bases). Germline V gives CDR1 SGHAT, CDR2 FQNNGV. Trimming removed 4 bases from V and 0 bases from J, with 9 bases in between. This CDR3 comprises 14 residues. In nucleotides, the CDR3 is TGTGCCAGCAGCTCACAGGCGCTGAACACTGAAGCTTTCTTT. This codes for CASSSQALNTEAFF.

The rearrangement uses TRBV5-4 and TRBJ2-3; TRBD2 matches 12 bases. Trimming cost V 4 bases and J 4 bases; bases outside gene matches: 10. CDR3 length: 17 amino acids. Germline CDR1 is SGHNT and CDR2 is YYREEE (reference sequence). The CDR3 protein is CASSTRPLAGGPDTQYF. The CDR3 coding sequence is TGTGCCAGCAGCACCCGGCCGCTAGCGGGAGGGCCAGATACGCAGTATTTT.

This rearrangement joins TRBV4-3 to TRBJ2-5; 7 bases are shared with TRBD2. V lost 2 bases, J lost 4 bases, and 7 bases stayed unmatched. Germline V gene data show CDR1 as LGHNA and CDR2 as YSLEER. This CDR3 has 15 residues. Here the CDR3 reads CASSQSVGGTETQYF. CDR3 DNA sequence: TGCGCCAGCAGCCAATCAGTCGGGGGGACAGAGACCCAGTACTTC.

This chain links TRBV28 with TRBJ2-7; D gene unclear. CDR3 length equals 12 residues. Germline V gives CDR1 MDHEN, CDR2 SYDVKM. V lost 2 bases and J 4 bases, leaving 6 bases between the germline ends. CDR3 DNA sequence: TGTGCCAGCAGTTTAGGAGAATACGAGCAGTACTTC. Encoded protein: CASSLGEYEQYF.

The chain has TRBV28 and TRBJ2-7; maybe TRBD1 (6 bases). V was cut by 8 bases and J by 5 bases, with 10 bases left in between. Per germline, CDR1 MDHEN and CDR2 SYDVKM. The CDR3 runs to 11 residues. The CDR3 coding sequence is TGTGCCAGCGATACAGGGAACGAGCAGTACTTC. It is translated as CASDTGNEQYF.